The clone carrying this TCR beta chain showed up just a few times. Its antigen is still unknown. The data belong to a study of vaccination effects on CD4 cells after COVID-19. General study points: Of the vaccine-induced clones from healthy vaccinees, merely 1 of 255 recognized common cold coronaviruses as well.

Isolating CD4+ T cells followed approximately ten days of culture. Participants were given two doses of BNT162b2 or mRNA-1273 vaccine. Vaccine recipients, nucleocapsid antibody negative, had no prior SARS-CoV-2 infection. Half the medium was replaced with IL-2 medium on days 3 and 7. TCRdb's copy holds only in-frame clones and misses some; the assay was immunoSEQ multiplex PCR. The repertoire includes approximately 37,000 clones, about 62% of them detected once, and 6.5% to 8.5% sits in the top ten. This CDR3 is built from 15 residues. V lost 0 bases, J lost 2 bases, and 11 bases lay in between. CDR1 and CDR2 (germline): ENHRY, SYGVKD.

The specimen was CD4+ T cells from PBMCs cultured without peptide, collected after COVID-19 vaccination. The source of this sequence is a human donor who received a COVID-19 vaccine. The chain has TRBV10-3 and TRBJ2-7; maybe TRBD1 (5 bases). CDR3 in DNA: TGTGCCATCAGTGAGTCAGGGGTAATTGCCTACGAGCAGTACTTC. It translates to CAISESGVIAYEQYF.